This T cell receptor (beta chain) was captured in a study of blood T cell repertoires in COVID-19. Authors' processing steps: By means of reference gene primer amplification, nucleated cell counts were estimated. Only in-frame clones appear in the TCRdb table, and some are missing; sequencing was by immunoSEQ multiplex PCR. The D gene and trimming were derived from the DNA, and the V and J assignments and clone size from that table. There are about 150,000 clones in the sample; about 80% occur only once, and roughly 2% lies in the top ten. The CDR3 covers 15 residues. Trimming at V came to 0 bases and at J to 8 bases, leaving 4 bases not matched to a gene. Germline V gives CDR1 MGHRA, CDR2 YSYEKL.

This sequence was found in a woman of 80 years or more with acute or convalescent COVID-19. The chain links TRBV4-1 to TRBJ2-1, with 10 bases that match TRBD2. The sequencing sample was made of peripheral blood. The CDR3, as DNA: TGCGCCAGCAGCCAAGAATTAGCGGGGGGCCATGAGCAGTTCTTC. The encoded protein is CASSQELAGGHEQFF.